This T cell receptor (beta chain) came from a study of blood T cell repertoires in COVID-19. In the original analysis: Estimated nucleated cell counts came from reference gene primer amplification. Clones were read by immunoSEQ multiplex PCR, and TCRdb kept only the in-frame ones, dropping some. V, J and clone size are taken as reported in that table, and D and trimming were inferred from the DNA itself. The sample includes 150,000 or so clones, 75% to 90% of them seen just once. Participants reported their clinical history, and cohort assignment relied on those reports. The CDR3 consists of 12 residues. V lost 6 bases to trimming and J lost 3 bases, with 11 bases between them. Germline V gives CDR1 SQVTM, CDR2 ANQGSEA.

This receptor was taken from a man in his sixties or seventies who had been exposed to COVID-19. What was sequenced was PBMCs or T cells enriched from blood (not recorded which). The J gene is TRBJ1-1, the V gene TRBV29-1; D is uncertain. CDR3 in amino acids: CSVTLAHTEAFF. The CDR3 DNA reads TGCAGCGTGACCTTAGCACACACTGAAGCTTTCTTT.